Below, 20 T cell receptor beta chains from the same sample are listed, as sequenced in a study of blood T cell repertoires in COVID-19. Sequencing was performed with immunoSEQ multiplex PCR; in TCRdb, only in-frame clones are kept and a portion is missing. The sample lists some 150,000 clones, 87% occurring once. Sample: peripheral blood. The receptors come from a woman aged 50 to 60 with acute or convalescent COVID-19.

The chain joins TRBV4-1 to TRBJ2-2, with D maybe TRBD2 (7 bases). Trimming pared 5 bases from V and 5 bases from J, leaving 15 bases between. This CDR3 is 15 amino acids long. Germline V gene data show CDR1 as MGHRA and CDR2 as YSYEKL. The CDR3: CASSVLGGRTGELFF. The DNA for the CDR3 is TGCGCCAGCAGCGTGCTCGGGGGGCGGACCGGGGAGCTGTTTTTT.

The rearrangement joins TRBV19 to TRBJ2-4; 7 bases align to TRBD1. The J segment lost 9 bases and the V segment lost 0 bases, leaving 2 bases of the junction unmatched. Germline CDR1 reads LNHDA; CDR2 reads SQIVND (reference sequence). The CDR3 is 13 amino acids. The chain's CDR3 is CASSIDRGPIQYF. The CDR3 coding sequence is TGTGCCAGTAGTATAGATAGGGGGCCCATTCAGTACTTC.

The genes are TRBV12-3 or TRBV12-4 and TRBJ1-2; the D is unclear. This CDR3 region has 13 residues. V was shortened by 7 bases and J by 2 bases, with 11 bases between the two germline ends. In DNA, the CDR3 is TGTGCCAGCACCTCGGTGGTAAACTATGGCTACACCTTC. It specifies CASTSVVNYGYTF.

The chain links TRBV6-6 to TRBJ1-1; D may be TRBD1 (6 bases). Trimming took off 6 bases at V and 5 bases at J, with 7 bases between the two ends. Germline V gene data show CDR1 as MNHNY and CDR2 as SVGAGI (reference sequence). The CDR3 extends over 11 amino acids. The CDR3 sequence is CASSRGTEAFF. DNA for the CDR3: TGTGCCAGCAGCAGGGGAACTGAAGCTTTCTTT.

In DNA form, the CDR3 reads TGTGCCAGCAGACTGAGCGGCTCTGGAAACACCATATATTTT. The encoded protein is CASRLSGSGNTIYF. This chain joins TRBV11-2 and TRBJ1-3; D is ambiguous. The V gene lost 6 bases and the J gene lost 0 bases, with 9 bases spanning the gap. The CDR3 spans 14 residues. From germline, CDR1 is SGHAT and CDR2 FQNNGV. Full variable domain (rest looked up from reference TRBV11-2 and TRBJ1-3): EAGVAQSPRYKIIEKRQSVAFWCNPISGHATLYWYQQILGQGPKLLIQFQNNGVVDDSQLPKDRFSAERLKGVDSTLKIQPAKLEDSAVYLCASRLSGSGNTIYFGEGSWLTVV.

There are a few counts of this clone. V and J are TRBV4-2 and TRBJ2-7; 8 nucleotides line up with TRBD1. J was trimmed by 6 bases and V by 10 bases; bases with no gene match: 14. CDR1 is LGHNA, CDR2 YNFKEQ, per germline. The CDR3 spans 14 residues. CDR3 sequence (DNA): TGTGCCACCTCGAAGGGGACAGGAACCCTCGAGCAGTACTTC. Amino acids: CATSKGTGTLEQYF.

The chain joins TRBV10-3 to TRBJ2-3, with 7 bases fitting TRBD1. The V segment lost 6 bases and the J segment 4 bases; nucleotides outside the gene matches: 10. CDR1 is ENHRY, CDR2 SYGVKD, per germline. This CDR3 comprises 15 residues. The chain's CDR3 is CAISDAQGSPDTQYF. The CDR3 DNA reads TGTGCCATCAGCGATGCACAGGGGTCGCCAGATACGCAGTATTTT.

The chain recombines TRBV10-1 with TRBJ1-2, with D possibly TRBD1 on 5 matching bases. V was shortened by 6 bases and J by 6 bases, with 8 bases between the two germline ends. The CDR3 runs 11 residues. Germline V gene lookup returns CDR1 WNHNN and CDR2 SYGVQD (reference sequence). The CDR3, as DNA: TGCGCCAGCAGGGGACTTGATGGCTACACCTTC. Translation: CASRGLDGYTF.

V gene TRBV15 combines with J gene TRBJ1-2; 10 bases match TRBD1. J gave up 5 bases and V 0 bases, and 6 bases lay outside the gene matches. Germline-derived CDR1 and CDR2 are LNHNV and YYDKDF (reference sequence). The CDR3 has 16 residues. The CDR3 sequence: CATSRDLTGGEYGYTF. In DNA form, the CDR3 reads TGTGCCACCAGCAGAGATCTGACAGGGGGCGAATATGGCTACACCTTC.

The gene calls are TRBV24-1 and TRBJ2-1, with 9 bases lining up with TRBD1. The V gene's germline CDR1 is KGHDR and CDR2 SFDVKD. This CDR3 has 18 residues. Germline trimming cut 3 bases from V and 4 bases from J; bases unmatched to any gene: 12. The CDR3 DNA follows: TGTGCCACCAGTGATCCGCCATGGGACAGGGACCGATACAATGAGCAGTTCTTC. As protein: CATSDPPWDRDRYNEQFF.

The count of this clone is one. The V call is TRBV6-5, the J call TRBJ1-6; D possibly corresponds to TRBD1 (6 bases). V was shortened by 7 bases and J by 3 bases, with 10 bases between the two germline ends. The CDR3 is made up of 14 amino acids. The germline V gene has CDR1 MNHEY and CDR2 SVGAGI. The CDR3, as DNA: TGTGCCAGCAAAACAGGGATCTATAATTCACCCCTCCACTTT. It codes for CASKTGIYNSPLHF.

The chain joins TRBV7-3 to TRBJ2-3, with a possible D match to TRBD2 (5 bases). The V gene's germline CDR1 is SGHTA and CDR2 FQGTGA. This CDR3 comprises 16 residues. The V and J ends lost 1 base and 2 bases respectively, with 13 bases between them. For the CDR3, the DNA is TGTGCCAGCAGCTTAATGGCGCGGAGGTACACAGATACGCAGTATTTT. Protein sequence: CASSLMARRYTDTQYF.

The chain carries TRBV10-2 and TRBJ2-1; 14 bases are a match to TRBD2. Germline CDR1 is WSHSY and CDR2 is SAAADI. Losses at the gene ends were 6 bases for V and 8 bases for J; bases not matched to a gene: 6. The CDR3 has 15 amino acids. In DNA, the CDR3 is TGCGCCAGCAGGGGGACTAGCGGGAGTGGCGATGAGCAGTTCTTC. Encoded protein: CASRGTSGSGDEQFF.

V is TRBV5-1 and J is TRBJ1-4; the D is unclear. V was clipped by 4 bases and J by 8 bases, with 15 bases between them. Germline lookup yields CDR1 SGHRS and CDR2 YFSETQ. The CDR3 sequence is 14 residues long. CDR3 bases: TGCGCCAGCAGCCCCCGGGGTGACGGGGAAAAACTGTTTTTT. Protein sequence: CASSPRGDGEKLFF. Filled out from reference TRBV5-1 and TRBJ1-4, the complete variable domain reads KAGVTQTPRYLIKTRGQQVTLSCSPISGHRSVSWYQQTPGQGLQFLFEYFSETQRNKGNFPGRFSGRQFSNSRSEMNVSTLELGDSALYLCASSPRGDGEKLFFGSGTQLSVL.

This chain connects TRBV7-3 to TRBJ2-6; D gene unclear. Deletions cut 5 bases from V and 0 bases from J, with 5 bases between. CDR1 and CDR2 from the germline V gene are SGHTA and FQGTGA. The CDR3 consists of 14 residues. The CDR3 loop is CASSPDSGANVLTF. DNA of the CDR3: TGTGCCAGCAGCCCAGACTCTGGGGCCAACGTCCTGACTTTC.

In its sample, this clone was seen a few times. The J gene is TRBJ1-2, the V gene TRBV5-1, with 7 nucleotides matching TRBD1. V shed 4 bases and J 5 bases; nucleotides not matched to a gene: 8. Germline V lookup: CDR1 SGHRS, CDR2 YFSETQ. This CDR3 contains 14 residues. The CDR3, as DNA: TGCGCCAGCAGCAGGACCGGGACAGATTATGGCTACACCTTC. It specifies CASSRTGTDYGYTF.

This clone was recorded once. This chain connects TRBV29-1 to TRBJ1-1; D is possibly TRBD1 (6 bases). This CDR3 comprises 14 residues. V shed 5 bases and J shed 1 base, with 14 bases lying between them. Germline V gene sequence: CDR1 SQVTM, CDR2 ANQGSEA. The CDR3 coding sequence is TGCAGCGTTAGACCGACAGGATCGAACACTGAAGCTTTCTTT. Translating it yields CSVRPTGSNTEAFF.

This chain connects TRBV27 to TRBJ1-4; 8 positions agree with TRBD1. The CDR3 sequence is 15 residues long. The trim removed 5 bases at V and 5 bases at J, leaving 7 bases unmatched. The germline V gene encodes CDR1 MNHEY and CDR2 SMNVEV (reference sequence). In DNA form, the CDR3 reads TGTGCCAGCAGTGCCGGACAGGGCCCCAATGAAAAACTGTTTTTT. Translating it yields CASSAGQGPNEKLFF.

The chain couples TRBV10-1 to TRBJ2-5; D remains ambiguous. This CDR3 region has 12 residues. V lost 4 bases and J lost 1, with 4 bases in between. Germline assignment: CDR1 WNHNN and CDR2 SYGVQD (reference sequence). The CDR3 nucleotides are TGCGCCAGCAGTGCCTCCCAAGAGACCCAGTACTTC. As protein: CASSASQETQYF.

The rearrangement joins TRBV4-1 to TRBJ2-7; 7 bases line up with TRBD2. The CDR3 runs 16 residues. V lost 0 bases, J lost 2 bases, and 7 bases stayed unmatched. Germline V gene sequence: CDR1 MGHRA, CDR2 YSYEKL. CDR3 in DNA: TGCGCCAGCAGCCAAGAGGGAGGGGAGTGGACCTACGAGCAGTACTTC. Its protein product is CASSQEGGEWTYEQYF.